The 32 T cell receptor beta chains in this list originate from one sample, sequenced in a study of T-cell memory formation after mild COVID-19. TCRdb analysed the 5' RACE reads with MiXCR anew, one entry per CDR3 protein. The sample includes 250,000 to 350,000 distinct CDR3 sequences, less than 20% seen only once; the top ten take roughly 21%. Input material: PBMCs or a T cell subset sorted from them (not recorded which). These receptors all stem from a man aged 18 to 30 who had mild COVID-19 (a few samples of this study predate the infection). Cell type and time point are not known.

This clonotype has just a few counts. V usage is TRBV12-3 or TRBV12-4 and J usage is TRBJ2-7, with D tentatively TRBD1 (6 bases). The V end was cut by 1 base, the J end by 0 bases, with 10 bases between. This CDR3 is 15 amino acids long. The CDR3 nucleotides read TGTGCCAGCAGTTTAGAAGGGACACTCTCCTACGAGCAGTACTTC. It specifies CASSLEGTLSYEQYF.

The chain links TRBV11-1 to TRBJ2-7; perhaps TRBD1 as D (5 bases). CDR1 and CDR2 (germline): SGHAT, FQDESV (reference sequence). The CDR3 runs to 12 residues. V lost 5 bases, J lost 4 bases, and 9 bases lay in between. Here the CDR3 DNA reads TGTGCCAGCAGCCCACGACAGTACGAGCAGTACTTC. It yields the protein CASSPRQYEQYF. The entire variable domain, with the rest obtained from reference TRBV11-1 and TRBJ2-7, is as follows: EAEVAQSPRYKITEKSQAVAFWCDPISGHATLYWYRQILGQGPELLVQFQDESVVDDSQLPKDRFSAERLKGVDSTLKIQPAELGDSAMYLCASSPRQYEQYFGPGTRLTVT.

Many counts were recorded for this clonotype. The chain is built from TRBV4-1 and TRBJ1-5; no firm D call. The CDR3 spans 14 residues. Trimming shortened V by 4 bases and J by 6 bases, and 13 bases separated the two germline ends. Germline values: CDR1 MGHRA, CDR2 YSYEKL. The CDR3 spells CASSLWGGGQPQHF. The DNA of the CDR3 is TGCGCCAGCAGCCTCTGGGGAGGAGGTCAGCCCCAGCATTTT.

Many counts were recorded for this clonotype. The chain has TRBV5-6 and TRBJ2-1; D is ambiguous. V was pared by 0 bases and J by 2 bases, with 9 bases between. This CDR3 has 15 amino acids. The germline V gene has CDR1 SGHDT and CDR2 YYEEEE. The CDR3 reads CASSLVRQAYNEQFF. The CDR3 DNA reads as TGTGCCAGCAGCTTGGTCAGGCAGGCCTACAATGAGCAGTTCTTC.

This chain uses TRBV6-5 with TRBJ1-2; perhaps TRBD1 as D (5 bases). Germline V gene sequence: CDR1 MNHEY, CDR2 SVGAGI. Trimming took 5 bases from V and 2 from J, leaving 12 bases between them. CDR3 length: 14 amino acids. The CDR3 sequence: CASSRSTANYGYTF. Here the CDR3 DNA reads TGTGCCAGCAGTCGTTCGACAGCCAACTATGGCTACACCTTC.

The V gene is TRBV4-3, the J gene TRBJ2-1; TRBD2 aligns across 8 bases. The length of the CDR3 is 16 residues. The V and J ends lost 0 bases and 7 bases, in that order; junction bases with no gene match: 8. CDR1 is LGHNA, CDR2 YSLEER, per germline. As DNA, the CDR3 is TGCGCCAGCAGCCAAGACAACGGGGGGGACGTTAATGAGCAGTTCTTC. It specifies CASSQDNGGDVNEQFF.

This clonotype was seen a few times. This sequence joins TRBV6-2 or TRBV6-3 and TRBJ2-1, with TRBD2 matching 11 bases. Per the germline V gene, CDR1 is MNHEY and CDR2 is SVGEGT. The V segment lost 4 bases and the J segment 0 bases; nucleotides outside the gene matches: 8. The CDR3 is 18 residues long. CDR3 protein: CASSFLAGGPSSYNEQFF. DNA for the CDR3: TGTGCCAGCAGTTTCCTAGCGGGGGGCCCGAGCTCCTACAATGAGCAGTTCTTC.

This clonotype has more than one count but fewer than ten. This rearrangement joins TRBV7-2 to TRBJ2-2; 7 bases are a match to TRBD1. CDR1 and CDR2 (germline): SGHTA, FQGNSA. The CDR3 is made up of 16 amino acids. The trim removed 3 bases at V and 5 bases at J, leaving 9 bases unmatched. CDR3 residues: CASSLIPGQLTGELFF. The CDR3 region has the DNA TGTGCCAGCAGCTTGATCCCGGGACAGCTTACCGGGGAGCTGTTTTTT.

This clonotype came up a few times. J is TRBJ1-6 and V is TRBV28; D gene uncertain. Germline assignment: CDR1 MDHEN and CDR2 SYDVKM. The CDR3 totals 14 residues. Trimming cost V 3 bases and J 3 bases, with 6 bases left between them. The CDR3 region is CASSFAGYNSPLHF. CDR3 coding DNA: TGTGCCAGCAGTTTTGCAGGCTATAATTCACCCCTCCACTTT.

This clonotype appeared a single time. The chain combines TRBV10-3 with TRBJ2-3; D may be TRBD1 (5 bases). Germline V gene lookup returns CDR1 ENHRY and CDR2 SYGVKD. CDR3 length equals 15 residues. V dropped 1 base and J dropped 4 bases, with 12 bases sitting between them. The CDR3 sequence is CAISEYQGSADTQYF. In DNA, the CDR3 is TGTGCCATCAGTGAGTACCAGGGAAGCGCAGATACGCAGTATTTT.

This clonotype has a handful of counts. This chain links TRBV21-1 with TRBJ2-7; TRBD1, as called in the table, went unchecked against the DNA. TRBV21-1 is shown as a pseudogene. The CDR3 runs 18 residues. As DNA, the CDR3 is TGTGCCAGCAGCAAAGCGACCCCTCGGACAGGGAGGACGGACGAGCAGTACGTC. Translated: CASSKATPRTGRTDEQYV.

The DNA for the CDR3 is TGTGCCAGCAGCAGCCGGGACAGGGGATACTCTGGAAACACCATATATTTT. Its protein product is CASSSRDRGYSGNTIYF. J is TRBJ1-3 and V is TRBV11-2, with 10 bases aligning to TRBD1. V lost 5 bases and J lost 0; bases outside the gene matches: 7. This CDR3 has 17 amino acids. CDR1 SGHAT and CDR2 FQNNGV come from the germline V gene. The full variable domain, with the rest looked up from reference TRBV11-2 and TRBJ1-3, is EAGVAQSPRYKIIEKRQSVAFWCNPISGHATLYWYQQILGQGPKLLIQFQNNGVVDDSQLPKDRFSAERLKGVDSTLKIQPAKLEDSAVYLCASSSRDRGYSGNTIYFGEGSWLTVV.

This clonotype has just a few counts. This chain connects TRBV4-3 to TRBJ1-2, with D unclear. The CDR3 is 15 residues long. V lost 0 bases, J lost 8 bases, and 16 bases lay in between. Looked up from germline, CDR1 is LGHNA and CDR2 is YSLEER. DNA for the CDR3: TGCGCCAGCAGCCAAGATGGGTTTGGACTTCGGGGCTACACCTTC. Protein: CASSQDGFGLRGYTF.

This clonotype occurred many times. The chain is built from TRBV12-3 or TRBV12-4 and TRBJ1-3; tentatively, D is TRBD1 (5 bases). The CDR3 spans 11 residues. V lost 1 base and J 12 bases, leaving 7 bases between the germline ends. The CDR3 DNA follows: TGTGCCAGCAGTTTAGTCCAGGGCATATATTTT. Amino acid sequence: CASSLVQGIYF.

V gene TRBV29-1 combines with J gene TRBJ2-1, with TRBD1 matching 9 bases. The CDR3 is 14 amino acids. Germline values: CDR1 SQVTM, CDR2 ANQGSEA. V lost 7 bases and J lost 6; bases outside the gene matches: 10. The CDR3 region has the DNA TGCAGCGGGGGACAGGGAGGTTGGGGCAATGAGCAGTTCTTC. Encoded protein: CSGGQGGWGNEQFF.

This clonotype was found a few times. The chain combines TRBV11-3 with TRBJ2-2, with 8 bases lining up with TRBD1. The germline gives CDR1 SGHNT, CDR2 YENEEA. This CDR3 is 15 amino acids long. The ends lost 3 bases at V and 4 bases at J; junction bases unmatched: 4. DNA of the CDR3: TGTGCCAGCAGCTTCGGCAGGGGGCCCACCGGGGAGCTGTTTTTT. Translating gives CASSFGRGPTGELFF.

The gene calls are TRBV18 and TRBJ2-5; D unclear. Germline-derived CDR1 and CDR2 are KGHSH and LQKENI. V was clipped by 2 bases and J by 5 bases, with 9 bases between them. CDR3 length: 13 amino acids. The CDR3 DNA reads TGTGCCAGCTCACCAGGTAACGAGGAGACCCAGTACTTC. It codes for CASSPGNEETQYF.

V is TRBV6-2 or TRBV6-3 and J is TRBJ2-7, with D possibly TRBD1 on 6 matching bases. Germline assignment: CDR1 MNHEY and CDR2 SVGEGT. Trimming cost V 0 bases and J 4 bases, with 28 bases left between them. The CDR3 has 20 residues. The DNA of the CDR3 is TGTGCCAGCAGTTACTCGATTAAGCGAAAATCAGTTGGGACACTGTACGAGCAGTACGTC. This translates into CASSYSIKRKSVGTLYEQYV.

The J gene is TRBJ2-3, the V gene TRBV7-2, with D possibly being TRBD2 (5 bases). V lost 5 bases and J lost 1, with 19 bases in between. The CDR3 length is 17 residues. CDR1 and CDR2 (germline): SGHTA, FQGNSA. The CDR3 loop is CASSPRSRGMGTDTQYF. Here the CDR3 DNA reads TGTGCCAGCAGCCCCCGGTCAAGAGGGATGGGCACAGATACGCAGTATTTT.

The genes are TRBV10-3 and TRBJ2-3; D unresolved. With 0 bases removed from V and 6 bases from J, the gap between germline ends came to 4 bases. The CDR3 length is 12 residues. CDR1 ENHRY and CDR2 SYGVKD come from the germline V gene. In DNA form, the CDR3 reads TGTGCCATCAGTGAGTCGGTTGATACGCAGTATTTT. This sequence encodes CAISESVDTQYF.

This clonotype was recorded a few times. The genes are TRBV12-3 or TRBV12-4 and TRBJ2-3, with 12 bases lining up with TRBD2. J gave up 4 bases and V 2 bases, and 7 bases lay outside the gene matches. CDR3 length: 17 amino acids. DNA for the CDR3: TGTGCCAGCAGTTTACTAGCGGGGGGGCCGAGTGCAGATACGCAGTATTTT. This sequence encodes CASSLLAGGPSADTQYF.

The V call is TRBV6-1, the J call TRBJ1-6, with D unresolved. Between the trimmed V and J ends, which lost 2 bases and 3 bases, there was a span of 5 bases. Germline V lookup: CDR1 MNHNS, CDR2 SASEGT. The CDR3 is made up of 14 amino acids. CDR3 coding DNA: TGTGCCAGCAGTGAATTGATCTATAATTCACCCCTCCACTTT. It translates to CASSELIYNSPLHF.

This clonotype turned up a few times. This rearrangement joins TRBV5-1 to TRBJ2-5; D is possibly TRBD1 or TRBD2 (5 bases each). The length of the CDR3 is 13 residues. Deletions cut 2 bases from V and 5 bases from J, with 10 bases between. CDR1 and CDR2 (germline): SGHRS, YFSETQ. For the CDR3, the DNA is TGCGCCAGCAGCTTCGGGGCGACGGAGACCCAGTACTTC. It codes for CASSFGATETQYF.

The J gene is TRBJ1-2, the V gene TRBV30; 7 bases are a match to TRBD1. Germline CDR1 reads GTSNPN; CDR2 reads SVGIG (reference sequence). The CDR3 loop spans 13 amino acids. J lost 7 bases, V lost 4 bases, and 9 bases had no gene match. CDR3 protein: CAWTPTGRGGYTF. The CDR3, as DNA: TGTGCCTGGACCCCGACAGGGAGAGGTGGCTACACCTTC.

The genes are TRBV4-2 and TRBJ1-2; D unclear. The CDR3 extends over 14 amino acids. Germline V lookup: CDR1 LGHNA, CDR2 YNFKEQ. V was shortened by 0 bases and J by 4 bases, with 9 bases between the two germline ends. Here the CDR3 reads CASSQDEYSYGYTF. The CDR3 DNA follows: TGTGCCAGCAGCCAAGATGAGTATTCCTATGGCTACACCTTC.

Only a few counts were recorded for this clonotype. The chain links TRBV5-1 to TRBJ1-1, with D tentatively TRBD1 (5 bases). Germline V gives CDR1 SGHRS, CDR2 YFSETQ. The CDR3 extends over 14 amino acids. Trimming took off 1 base at V and 1 base at J, with 8 bases between the two ends. CDR3 amino acids: CASSLLQANTEAFF. CDR3 DNA sequence: TGCGCCAGCAGCTTGTTACAGGCGAACACTGAAGCTTTCTTT.

The rearrangement links TRBV20-1 to TRBJ2-5; D is possibly TRBD1 (6 bases). The CDR3 totals 14 residues. Trimming took off 2 bases at V and 4 bases at J, with 14 bases between the two ends. Germline-derived CDR1 and CDR2 are DFQATT and SNEGSKA (reference sequence). The chain's CDR3 is CSARPRDTAETQYF. Here the CDR3 DNA reads TGCAGTGCTAGACCCCGGGACACCGCAGAGACCCAGTACTTC.

This chain uses TRBV6-2 or TRBV6-3 with TRBJ2-2; D is perhaps TRBD2 (6 bases). The CDR3 runs to 14 residues. V lost 4 bases to trimming and J lost 3 bases, with 9 bases between them. In germline, CDR1 is MNHEY, CDR2 SVGEGT. The CDR3 nucleotides read TGTGCCAGCAGTTGGGACTCTCACACCGGGGAGCTGTTTTTT. It codes for CASSWDSHTGELFF.

The chain carries TRBV7-2 and TRBJ2-5; TRBD2 matches at 12 bases. From germline, CDR1 is SGHTA and CDR2 FQGNSA. The CDR3 runs to 17 residues. V was pared by 5 bases and J by 5 bases, with 12 bases of the junction left unmatched. CDR3 loop: CASSRRTSGVRAETQYF. As DNA, the CDR3 is TGTGCCAGCAGCCGCCGGACTAGCGGGGTCCGGGCCGAGACCCAGTACTTC.

This chain connects TRBV6-5 to TRBJ2-5; 8 bases agree with TRBD2. With 10 bases clipped from V and 0 bases from J, the junction kept 4 bases outside the gene matches. Germline-derived CDR1 and CDR2 are MNHEY and SVGAGI. The CDR3 is 13 amino acids. The CDR3 DNA follows: TGTGCCACCTTTAGCGGGAACCAAGAGACCCAGTACTTC. Translated: CATFSGNQETQYF.

The rearrangement joins TRBV27 to TRBJ2-3; D possibly corresponds to TRBD2 (6 bases). The CDR3 length is 16 residues. The V gene's germline CDR1 is MNHEY and CDR2 SMNVEV (reference sequence). The germline V and J ends were trimmed by 1 base and 0 bases, with 11 bases remaining between them. CDR3 amino acids: CASSLFGGSSTDTQYF. CDR3 nucleotide sequence: TGTGCCAGCAGTTTATTTGGGGGGTCTAGCACAGATACGCAGTATTTT.

A few counts support this clonotype. The chain is built from TRBV9 and TRBJ2-1; maybe TRBD2 (7 bases). This CDR3 spans 14 amino acids. V shed 0 bases and J shed 10 bases, with 14 bases lying between them. Germline values: CDR1 SGDLS, CDR2 YYNGEE. The CDR3 nucleotides read TGTGCCAGCAGCGTAGATGGGGGGGCTTGGGAGCAGTTCTTC. Its protein is CASSVDGGAWEQFF.